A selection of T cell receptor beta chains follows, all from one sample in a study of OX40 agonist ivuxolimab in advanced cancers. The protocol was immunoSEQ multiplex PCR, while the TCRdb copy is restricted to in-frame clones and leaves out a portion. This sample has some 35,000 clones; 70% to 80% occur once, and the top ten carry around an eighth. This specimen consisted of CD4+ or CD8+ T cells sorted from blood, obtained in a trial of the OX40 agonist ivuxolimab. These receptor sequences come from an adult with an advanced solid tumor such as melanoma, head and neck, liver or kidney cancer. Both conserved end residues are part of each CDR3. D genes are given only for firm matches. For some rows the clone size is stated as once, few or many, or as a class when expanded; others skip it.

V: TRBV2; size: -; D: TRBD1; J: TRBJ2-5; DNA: TGTGCCAGCAGGTTTGGGACAGGGGGCCCAGAGACCCAGTACTTC; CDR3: CASRFGTGGPETQYF
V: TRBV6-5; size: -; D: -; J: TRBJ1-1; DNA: TGTGCCAGCAGTTCAAACACTGAAGCTTTCTTT; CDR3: CASSSNTEAFF
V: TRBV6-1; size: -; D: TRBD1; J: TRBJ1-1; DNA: TGTGCCAGCAGTGAGGACAGGGGGGATACTGAAGCTTTCTTT; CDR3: CASSEDRGDTEAFF
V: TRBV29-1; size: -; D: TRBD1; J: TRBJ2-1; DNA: TGCAGCGTTGAGGACAGGAAATACAATGAGCAGTTCTTC; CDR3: CSVEDRKYNEQFF
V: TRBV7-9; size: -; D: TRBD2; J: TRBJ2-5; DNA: TGTGCCAGCACCCGGACTAGCGGGAGGGAGACCCAGTACTTC; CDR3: CASTRTSGRETQYF
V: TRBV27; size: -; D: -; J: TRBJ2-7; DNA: TGTGCCAGCAGTCCACAGGGAATAACGTACGAGCAGTACTTC; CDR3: CASSPQGITYEQYF
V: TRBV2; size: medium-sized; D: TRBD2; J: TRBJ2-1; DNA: TGTGCCAGCGGAGCCGGGGGACTACTAATCTACAATGAGCAGTTCTTC; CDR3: CASGAGGLLIYNEQFF
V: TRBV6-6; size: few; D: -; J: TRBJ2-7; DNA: TGTGCCAGCAGCAATGGGCCAACGGACTCCTACGAGCAGTACTTC; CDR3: CASSNGPTDSYEQYF
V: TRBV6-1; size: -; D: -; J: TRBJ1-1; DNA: TGTGCCAGCAGTGAAGTTGGACGGGAGGGAGCTTTCTTT; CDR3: CASSEVGREGAFF
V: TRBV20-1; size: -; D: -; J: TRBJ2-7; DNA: TGCAGTGCTGGGCCTTCCTACGAGCAGTACTTC; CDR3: CSAGPSYEQYF
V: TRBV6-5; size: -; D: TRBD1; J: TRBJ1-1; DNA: TGTGCCAGCAGTGAATTGGGACAGAAGGCTTTCTTT; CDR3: CASSELGQKAFF
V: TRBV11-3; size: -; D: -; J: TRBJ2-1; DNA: TGTGCCAGCAGCTCTGACGGGAGCTCCTACAATGAGCAGTTCTTC; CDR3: CASSSDGSSYNEQFF
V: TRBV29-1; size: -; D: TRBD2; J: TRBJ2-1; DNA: TGCAGTGGGGGACTAGCGGGAGGAGGTGAGCAGTTCTTC; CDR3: CSGGLAGGGEQFF
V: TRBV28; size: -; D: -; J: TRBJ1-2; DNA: TGTGCCAGCAGTTTGGCAGGGGCAGTATCGGTCTATGGCTACACCTTC; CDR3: CASSLAGAVSVYGYTF